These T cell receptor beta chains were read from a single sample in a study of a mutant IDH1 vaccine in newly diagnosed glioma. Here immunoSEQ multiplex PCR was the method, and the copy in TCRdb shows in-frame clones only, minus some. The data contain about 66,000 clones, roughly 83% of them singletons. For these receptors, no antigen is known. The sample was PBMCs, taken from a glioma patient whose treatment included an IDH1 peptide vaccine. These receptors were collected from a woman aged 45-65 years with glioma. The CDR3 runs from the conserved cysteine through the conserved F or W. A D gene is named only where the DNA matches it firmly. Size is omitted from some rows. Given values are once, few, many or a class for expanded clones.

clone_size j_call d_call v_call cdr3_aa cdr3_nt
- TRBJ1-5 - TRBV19 CASKPGGLGHQPQHF TGTGCCAGTAAACCGGGAGGCTTGGGACATCAGCCCCAGCATTTT
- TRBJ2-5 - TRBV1 CTSSQDATSGGWETQYF TGCACCAGCAGCCAAGATGCGACTAGCGGGGGTTGGGAGACCCAGTACTTC
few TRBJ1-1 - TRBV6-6 CASSYGMNTEAFF TGTGCCAGCAGTTACGGGATGAACACTGAAGCTTTCTTT
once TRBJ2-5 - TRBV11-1 CASSLDARQETQYF TGTGCCAGCAGCTTAGACGCCAGACAAGAGACCCAGTACTTC
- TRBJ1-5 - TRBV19 CASTTAQGLWHF TGTGCCAGTACCACGGCTCAGGGTCTCTGGCATTTT
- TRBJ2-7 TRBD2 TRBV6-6 CASSSGLAGTYEQYF TGTGCCAGCAGTTCGGGACTAGCGGGTACCTACGAGCAGTACTTC
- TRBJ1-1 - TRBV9 CASSVAGGGDTEAFF TGTGCCAGCAGCGTAGCTGGCGGCGGGGACACTGAAGCTTTCTTT
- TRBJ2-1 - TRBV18 CASSLKDEQFF TGTGCCAGCTCACTAAAGGATGAGCAGTTCTTC
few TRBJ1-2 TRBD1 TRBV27 CASSLGQGDGYTF TGTGCCAGCAGTTTGGGGCAGGGGGATGGCTACACCTTC
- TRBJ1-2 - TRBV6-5 CASSYSEDYTYGYTF TGTGCCAGCAGTTACTCAGAGGATTATACCTATGGCTACACCTTC
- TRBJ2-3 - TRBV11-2 CASKNGAYTDTQYF TGTGCCAGCAAAAACGGGGCCTACACAGATACGCAGTATTTT
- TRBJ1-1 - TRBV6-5 CASSYSGGLNTEAFF TGTGCCAGCAGTTACTCAGGCGGCCTGAACACTGAAGCTTTCTTT
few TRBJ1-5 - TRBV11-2 CASSLRGSNQPQHF TGTGCCAGCAGCCTAAGGGGATCCAATCAGCCCCAGCATTTT
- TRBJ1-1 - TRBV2 CASSATGPTEAFF TGTGCCAGCAGCGCTACAGGGCCAACTGAAGCTTTCTTT
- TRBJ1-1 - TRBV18 CASSPYTDTEAFF TGTGCCAGCTCACCATACACAGACACTGAAGCTTTCTTT
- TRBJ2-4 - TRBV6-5 CASSYDRLAKNIQYF TGTGCCAGCAGTTACGACAGGCTAGCCAAAAACATTCAGTACTTC
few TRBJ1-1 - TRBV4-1 CASSQDRTGVAFF TGCGCCAGCAGCCAAGATCGTACCGGGGTAGCTTTCTTT
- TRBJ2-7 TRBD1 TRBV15 CATSPQDRGEQYF TGTGCCACCAGCCCCCAGGACAGGGGCGAGCAGTACTTC
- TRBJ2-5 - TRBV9 CASSLGAGARQETQYF TGTGCCAGCAGCTTAGGTGCAGGGGCCCGACAAGAGACCCAGTACTTC
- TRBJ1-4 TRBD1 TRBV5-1 CASSRDSGNEKLFF TGCGCCAGCAGTCGGGACAGCGGGAATGAAAAACTGTTTTTT
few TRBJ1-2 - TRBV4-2 CASSQAGTISSDDHGYTF TGTGCCAGCAGCCAAGCTGGGACCATATCTTCGGATGATCATGGCTACACCTTC
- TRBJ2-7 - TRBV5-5 CASSLGTSFAEQYF TGTGCCAGCAGCCTGGGGACATCCTTCGCCGAGCAGTACTTC
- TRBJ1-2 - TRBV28 CASSLGRRDAVNVNYGYTF TGTGCCAGCAGTTTAGGACGAAGGGACGCCGTGAATGTTAACTATGGCTACACCTTC
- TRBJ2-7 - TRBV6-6 CASSRGNSYEQYF TGTGCCAGTTCTAGGGGTAACTCCTACGAGCAGTACTTC
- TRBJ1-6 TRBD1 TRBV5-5 CASSSKTGGYSPLHF TGTGCCAGCAGCTCTAAGACAGGGGGTTATTCACCCCTCCACTTT
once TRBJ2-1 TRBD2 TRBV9 CASSLYPGTSVDEQFF TGTGCCAGCAGCCTATACCCCGGGACTAGCGTCGATGAGCAGTTCTTC
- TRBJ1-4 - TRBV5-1 CASSPDTPGTNEKLFF TGCGCCAGCAGCCCGGACACCCCAGGGACTAATGAAAAACTGTTTTTT
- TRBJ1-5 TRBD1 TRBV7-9 CASSQFTGGLDQPQHF TGTGCCAGCAGCCAATTTACAGGGGGGCTTGATCAGCCCCAGCATTTT
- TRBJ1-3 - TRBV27 CASGWNSGNTIYF TGTGCCAGCGGCTGGAACTCTGGAAACACCATATATTTT
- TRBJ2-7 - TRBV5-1 CASSSSTHYEQYF TGCGCCAGCAGCTCCTCCACACACTACGAGCAGTACTTC
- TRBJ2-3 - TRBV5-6 CASSLSTDTQYF TGTGCCAGCAGCTTGAGCACAGATACGCAGTATTTT
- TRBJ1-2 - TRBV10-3 CAISEQGNGYTF TGTGCCATCAGTGAGCAGGGGAATGGCTACACCTTC
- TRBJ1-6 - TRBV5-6 CASSLSAGQGTYNSPLHF TGTGCCAGCAGCTTGTCGGCAGGCCAGGGAACCTATAATTCACCCCTCCACTTT
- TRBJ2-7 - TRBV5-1 CASSLVGNGPYEQYF TGCGCCAGCAGCTTGGTCGGGAACGGCCCCTACGAGCAGTACTTC
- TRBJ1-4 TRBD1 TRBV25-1 CASKRTGTGANEKLFF TGTGCCAGCAAAAGAACCGGGACAGGGGCTAATGAAAAACTGTTTTTT
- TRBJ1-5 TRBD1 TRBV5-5 CASSLQGQGKDQPQHF TGTGCCAGCAGCTTGCAGGGACAGGGAAAGGATCAGCCCCAGCATTTT
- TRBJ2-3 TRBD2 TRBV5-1 CASSSASGGSTDTQYF TGCGCCAGCAGCTCGGCTAGCGGGGGTAGCACAGATACGCAGTATTTT
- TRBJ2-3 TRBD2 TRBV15 CATSRAAGAPDTQYF TGTGCCACCAGCAGAGCAGCGGGGGCTCCAGATACGCAGTATTTT
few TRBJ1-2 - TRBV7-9 CASSLKAHQDGYTF TGTGCCAGCAGCTTAAAGGCCCATCAAGATGGCTACACCTTC
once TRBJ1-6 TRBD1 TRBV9 CASSRGQETSPLHF TGTGCCAGCAGCAGAGGACAGGAAACTTCACCCCTCCACTTT
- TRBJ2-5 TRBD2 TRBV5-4 CASRYGREQETQYF TGTGCCAGCAGATACGGGCGGGAGCAAGAGACCCAGTACTTC
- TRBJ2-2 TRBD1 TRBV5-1 CASSLDRGGLGAGELFF TGCGCCAGCAGCCTGGACAGGGGAGGGCTGGGCGCCGGGGAGCTGTTTTTT
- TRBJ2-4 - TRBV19 CASSIDLGGIGIQYF TGTGCCAGTAGTATAGATTTAGGAGGTATCGGCATTCAGTACTTC
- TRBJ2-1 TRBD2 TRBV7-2 CASSPSGGTYNEQFF TGTGCCAGCAGTCCTAGCGGGGGGACCTACAATGAGCAGTTCTTC
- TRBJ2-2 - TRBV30 CAWSVIGGIGELFF TGTGCCTGGAGTGTAATAGGGGGGATAGGGGAGCTGTTTTTT
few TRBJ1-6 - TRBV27 CASSPSSYNSPLHF TGTGCCAGCAGTCCGAGCTCCTATAATTCACCCCTCCACTTT
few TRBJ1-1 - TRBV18 CASSQGEETFF TGTGCCAGCTCACAAGGGGAGGAGACTTTCTTT
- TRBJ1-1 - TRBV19 CASSIRSETEAFF TGTGCCAGTAGTATAAGAAGTGAGACTGAAGCTTTCTTT
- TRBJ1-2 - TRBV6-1 CASPGTRATGGYTF TGTGCCAGTCCCGGGACACGAGCCACCGGAGGCTACACCTTC
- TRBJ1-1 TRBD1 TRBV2 CASSTGENTEAFF TGTGCCAGCAGTACAGGGGAAAACACTGAAGCTTTCTTT